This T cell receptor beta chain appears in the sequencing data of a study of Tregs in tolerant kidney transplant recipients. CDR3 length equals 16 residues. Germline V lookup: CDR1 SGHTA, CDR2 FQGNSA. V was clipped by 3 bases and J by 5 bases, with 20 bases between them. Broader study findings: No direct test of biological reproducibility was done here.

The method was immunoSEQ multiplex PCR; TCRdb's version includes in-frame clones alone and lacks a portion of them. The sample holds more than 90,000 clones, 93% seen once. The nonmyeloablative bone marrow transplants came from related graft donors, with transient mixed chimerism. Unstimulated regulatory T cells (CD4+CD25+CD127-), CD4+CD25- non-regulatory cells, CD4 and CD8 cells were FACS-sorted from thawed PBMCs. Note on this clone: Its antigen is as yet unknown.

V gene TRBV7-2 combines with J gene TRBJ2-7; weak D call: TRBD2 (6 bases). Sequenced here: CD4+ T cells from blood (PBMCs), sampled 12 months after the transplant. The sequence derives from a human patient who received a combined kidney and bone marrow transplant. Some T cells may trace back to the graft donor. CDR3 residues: CASSLVRSGRGNEQYF. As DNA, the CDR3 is TGTGCCAGCAGCTTGGTACGTTCCGGTCGCGGGAACGAGCAGTACTTC.